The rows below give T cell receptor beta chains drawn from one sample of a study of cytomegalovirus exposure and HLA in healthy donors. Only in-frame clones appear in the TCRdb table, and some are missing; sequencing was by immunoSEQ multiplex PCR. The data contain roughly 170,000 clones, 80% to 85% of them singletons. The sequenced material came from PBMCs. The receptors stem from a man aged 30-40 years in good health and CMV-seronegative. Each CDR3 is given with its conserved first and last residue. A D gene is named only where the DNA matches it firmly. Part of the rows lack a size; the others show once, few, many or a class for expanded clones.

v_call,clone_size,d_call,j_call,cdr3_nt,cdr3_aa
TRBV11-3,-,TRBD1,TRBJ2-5,TGTGCCAGCAGCTCCGGACAGGGGGAGACCCAGTACTTC,CASSSGQGETQYF
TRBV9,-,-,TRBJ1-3,TGTGCCAGCAGCGATAGTAGCTCTGGAAACACCATATATTTT,CASSDSSSGNTIYF
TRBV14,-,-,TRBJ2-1,TGTGCCAGCAGCCAAGATTCGGGGTCCTTCGGGTGGAATGAGCAGTTCTTC,CASSQDSGSFGWNEQFF
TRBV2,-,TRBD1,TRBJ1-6,TGTGCCAGCAGTGAACTGACAGGGGGCAATTCACCCCTCCACTTT,CASSELTGGNSPLHF
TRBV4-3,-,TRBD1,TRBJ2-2,TGCGCCAGCAGGGGACAGGTGGGAACTACCGGGGAGCTGTTTTTT,CASRGQVGTTGELFF
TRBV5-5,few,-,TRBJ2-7,TGTGCCAGCAACCCCCCGAGGATCCCGGGGTCCTACGAGCAGTACTTC,CASNPPRIPGSYEQYF
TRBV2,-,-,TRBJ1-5,TGTGCCAGCAGTGATCAGGGTAGCAATCAGCCCCAGCATTTT,CASSDQGSNQPQHF
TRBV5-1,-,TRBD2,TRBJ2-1,TGCGCCAGCAGCGTACTACCTAGCGGCTCCTACAATGAGCAGTTCTTC,CASSVLPSGSYNEQFF
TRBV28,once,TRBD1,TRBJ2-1,TGTGCCAGCAGTTTCCGAGGGACAGGGATACGGAATGAGCAGTTCTTC,CASSFRGTGIRNEQFF
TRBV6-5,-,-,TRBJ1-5,TGTGCCAGTGCGGCAGGGCATGGGAATCAGCCCCAGCATTTT,CASAAGHGNQPQHF
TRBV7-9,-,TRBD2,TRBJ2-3,TGTGCCAGCAGCGGGACTAGGCTAGGCACAGATACGCAGTATTTT,CASSGTRLGTDTQYF
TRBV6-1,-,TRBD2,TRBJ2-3,TGTGCCAGCAGTGACTTAGCGGGGCCAGGCACAGATACGCAGTATTTT,CASSDLAGPGTDTQYF
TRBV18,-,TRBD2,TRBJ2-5,TGTGCCAGCTCACCCCTAGCGGGGGTCACGGAGACCCAGTACTTC,CASSPLAGVTETQYF
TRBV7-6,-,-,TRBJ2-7,TGTGCCAGCAGCCCGTGGGGGCCCACTTCTCCCTACGAGCAGTACTTC,CASSPWGPTSPYEQYF
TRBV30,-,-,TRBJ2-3,TGTGCCTGGAGTGTAGGCGGTTATAGCACAGATACGCAGTATTTT,CAWSVGGYSTDTQYF
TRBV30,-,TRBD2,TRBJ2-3,TGTGCCTGGACCGGGACTAGCATAAGAGATACGCAGTATTTT,CAWTGTSIRDTQYF
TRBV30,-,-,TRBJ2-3,TGTGCCTGGAAGGTAGCTAGCGCAGATACGCAGTATTTT,CAWKVASADTQYF
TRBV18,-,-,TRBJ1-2,TGTGCCAGCTCACCACAGGGGGTAGACTATGGCTACACCTTC,CASSPQGVDYGYTF
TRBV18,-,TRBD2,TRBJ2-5,TGTGCCAGCTCACCAAGACTAGCGGGAGGACAAGAGACCCAGTACTTC,CASSPRLAGGQETQYF
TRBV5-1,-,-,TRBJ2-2,TGCGCCAGCAGCCCGGGAAACAGGGAAGGGAACACCGGGGAGCTGTTTTTT,CASSPGNREGNTGELFF
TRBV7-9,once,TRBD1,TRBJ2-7,TGTGCCAGCAGCCTGACAGGGCCCGAGCAGTACTTC,CASSLTGPEQYF
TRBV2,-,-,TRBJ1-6,TGTGCCAGCAGCCAAATAACAGGGAACTCCTATAATTCACCCCTCCACTTT,CASSQITGNSYNSPLHF
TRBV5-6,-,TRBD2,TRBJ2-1,TGTGCCAGCAGCTTGTTCGATAGCGGGGGGCTAAATGAGCAGTTCTTC,CASSLFDSGGLNEQFF
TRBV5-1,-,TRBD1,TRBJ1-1,TGCGCCAGCAGCTTCAGGGGGAGTGAAGCTTTCTTT,CASSFRGSEAFF
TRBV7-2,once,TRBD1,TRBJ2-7,TGTGCCAGCAGCCACTCCGGGACAGGGGAATTCAAGCAGTACTTC,CASSHSGTGEFKQYF
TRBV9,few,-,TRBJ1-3,TGTGCCAGCAGCGCCGCAGGGAATGGAAACACCATATATTTT,CASSAAGNGNTIYF
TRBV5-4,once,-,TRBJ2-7,TGTGCCAGCAGCTTGGCCCGGCCGGGCTACGAGCAGTACTTC,CASSLARPGYEQYF
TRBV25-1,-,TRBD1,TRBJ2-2,TGTGCCAGCAGGGCGACAGGGGTCATCCTGAACACCGGGGAGCTGTTTTTT,CASRATGVILNTGELFF
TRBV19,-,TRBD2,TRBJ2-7,TGTGCCAGTAGTACGTTCCTAAGCGGGGGCTCCTACGAGCAGTACTTC,CASSTFLSGGSYEQYF
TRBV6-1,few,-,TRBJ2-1,TGTGCCAGCAGTGAGGTAATGGGGGGGGCCAACAATGAGCAGTTCTTC,CASSEVMGGANNEQFF
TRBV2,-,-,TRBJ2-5,TGTGCCAGCAGAGGTGCTAGTTTTGGGGAGACCCAGTACTTC,CASRGASFGETQYF
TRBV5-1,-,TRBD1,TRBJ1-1,TGCGCCAGCAGCCGAATAGAACGGACAGGAATGAGGTCCCTTGGGGACATGGTCACTGAAGCTTTCTTT,CASSRIERTGMRSLGDMVTEAFF
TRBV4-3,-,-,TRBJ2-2,TGCGCCAGCAGCCAAGTTGGCGGGACTAACACCGGGGAGCTGTTTTTT,CASSQVGGTNTGELFF
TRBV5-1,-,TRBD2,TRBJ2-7,TGCGCCAGCAGCTATCCTAGCGGGGGTACCTCCTACGAGCAGTACTTC,CASSYPSGGTSYEQYF
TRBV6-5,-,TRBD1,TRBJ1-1,TGTGCCAGCAGTTCCCCAGGGGGCGGGGGTGAAGCTTTCTTT,CASSSPGGGGEAFF
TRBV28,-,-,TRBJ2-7,TGTGCCAGCAGTTTACTGGAAGGGGGATCTGGCGAGCAGTACTTC,CASSLLEGGSGEQYF
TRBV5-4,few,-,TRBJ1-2,TGTGCCAGCAGCTTACCGGGACATAGCTACACCTTC,CASSLPGHSYTF
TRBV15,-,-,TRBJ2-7,TGTGCCACCAGCAACGCCCGCCTGCAGGCCGAGCAGTACTTC,CATSNARLQAEQYF
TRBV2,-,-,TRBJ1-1,TGTGCCAGCAGTGAGGCAGGGTTTGAAGCTTTCTTT,CASSEAGFEAFF
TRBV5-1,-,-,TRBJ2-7,TGCGCCAGCAGGCCCCTCCTGGGGGGTTACGAGCAGTACTTC,CASRPLLGGYEQYF
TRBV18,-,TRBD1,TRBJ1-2,TGTGCCAGCTCGCATTCGACAGGGGTGTCTAACTATGGCTACACCTTC,CASSHSTGVSNYGYTF